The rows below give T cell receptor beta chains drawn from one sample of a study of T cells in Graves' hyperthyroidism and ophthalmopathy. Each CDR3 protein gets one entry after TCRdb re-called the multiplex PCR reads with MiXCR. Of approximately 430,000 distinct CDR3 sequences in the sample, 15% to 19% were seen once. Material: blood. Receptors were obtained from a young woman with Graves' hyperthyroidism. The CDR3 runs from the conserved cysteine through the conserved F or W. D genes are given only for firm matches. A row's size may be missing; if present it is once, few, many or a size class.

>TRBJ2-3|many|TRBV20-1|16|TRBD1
CSARDPRTGGIDTQYF
TGCAGTGCTAGAGATCCCAGGACAGGGGGCATAGATACGCAGTATTTT
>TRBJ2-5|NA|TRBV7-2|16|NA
CASSLETRGLLETQYF
TGTGCCAGCAGCTTAGAGACTAGGGGGTTACTAGAGACCCAGTACTTC
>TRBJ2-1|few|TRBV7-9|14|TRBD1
CASSYFDRDNEQFF
TGTGCCAGCAGCTACTTCGACAGGGACAATGAGCAGTTCTTC
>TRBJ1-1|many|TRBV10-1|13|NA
CASSELRGTEAFF
TGCGCCAGCAGTGAGTTAAGGGGAACTGAAGCTTTCTTT
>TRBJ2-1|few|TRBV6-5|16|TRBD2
CANSYVDGLANNEQFF
TGTGCCAACAGTTACGTCGACGGACTAGCAAACAATGAGCAGTTCTTC
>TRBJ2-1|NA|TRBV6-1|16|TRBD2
CAAGLAGGGSYNEQFF
TGTGCCGCGGGACTAGCGGGGGGGGGTTCCTACAATGAGCAGTTCTTC
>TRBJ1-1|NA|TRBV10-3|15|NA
CASHSGRGKESEAFF
TGTGCCAGCCATAGTGGCCGGGGTAAGGAGAGTGAAGCTTTCTTT
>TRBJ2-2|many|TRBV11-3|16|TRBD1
CASSPRDRGPHGELFF
TGTGCCAGCAGCCCACGGGACAGGGGTCCCCACGGGGAGCTGTTTTTT
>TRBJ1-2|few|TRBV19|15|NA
CASRGIYGTNYGYTF
TGTGCCAGTAGGGGGATCTACGGGACGAACTATGGCTACACCTTC
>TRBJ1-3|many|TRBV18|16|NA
CASSPPTGSRGNTIYF
TGTGCCAGCTCACCACCAACCGGAAGCCGTGGAAACACCATATATTTT
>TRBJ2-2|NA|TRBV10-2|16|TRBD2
CASRDPSGPNTGELFF
TGCGCCAGCAGGGACCCTAGCGGACCGAACACCGGGGAGCTGTTTTTT
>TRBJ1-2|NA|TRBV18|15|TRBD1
CASSSLPGQGSGYTF
TGTGCCAGCTCATCCTTACCGGGACAGGGGAGTGGCTACACCTTC
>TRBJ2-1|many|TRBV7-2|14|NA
CASSLGALHNEQFF
TGTGCCAGCAGCTTAGGCGCACTACATAATGAGCAGTTCTTC
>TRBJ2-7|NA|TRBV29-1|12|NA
CSVEGTPYEQYF
TGCAGCGTTGAAGGCACACCGTACGAGCAGTACTTC
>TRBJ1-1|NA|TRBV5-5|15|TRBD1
CASSGTGTVNTEAFF
TGTGCCAGCAGCGGAACCGGGACAGTGAACACTGAAGCTTTCTTT
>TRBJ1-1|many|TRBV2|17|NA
CASSEVDSRGKNTEAFF
TGTGCCAGCAGTGAAGTCGACTCCAGAGGGAAAAACACTGAAGCTTTCTTT
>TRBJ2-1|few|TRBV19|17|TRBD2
CASSIGALAGGYNEQFF
TGTGCCAGTAGTATAGGGGCCCTAGCGGGAGGGTACAATGAGCAGTTCTTC
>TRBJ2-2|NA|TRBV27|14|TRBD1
CASREDRGPGELFF
TGTGCCAGCAGGGAGGACAGGGGGCCTGGGGAGCTGTTTTTT
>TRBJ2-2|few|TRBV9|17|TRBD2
CASSVGLAGGPAGELFF
TGTGCCAGCAGCGTAGGGCTAGCGGGGGGGCCGGCCGGGGAGCTGTTTTTT
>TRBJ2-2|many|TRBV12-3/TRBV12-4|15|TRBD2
CASSFRGGSGGELFF
TGTGCCAGCAGTTTTCGGGGGGGCTCTGGCGGGGAGCTGTTTTTT
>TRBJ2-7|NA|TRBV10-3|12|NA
CAIGGRNYEQYF
TGTGCCATCGGCGGACGTAACTACGAGCAGTACTTC
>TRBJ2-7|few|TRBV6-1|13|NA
CASSEGQPYEQYF
TGTGCCAGCAGTGAAGGTCAGCCCTACGAGCAGTACTTC
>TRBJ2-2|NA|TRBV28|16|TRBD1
CASRRQGALNTGELFF
TGTGCCAGCAGGCGACAGGGGGCCCTGAACACCGGGGAGCTGTTTTTT
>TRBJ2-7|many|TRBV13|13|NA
CASSLKGIYEQYF
TGTGCCAGCAGCTTAAAAGGGATATACGAGCAGTACTTC
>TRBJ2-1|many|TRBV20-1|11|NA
CSAERVDEQFF
TGCAGTGCTGAAAGGGTAGATGAGCAGTTCTTC
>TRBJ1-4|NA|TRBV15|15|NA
CATSRTGLRLEKLFF
TGTGCCACCAGCAGGACGGGACTGCGTCTGGAAAAACTGTTTTTT